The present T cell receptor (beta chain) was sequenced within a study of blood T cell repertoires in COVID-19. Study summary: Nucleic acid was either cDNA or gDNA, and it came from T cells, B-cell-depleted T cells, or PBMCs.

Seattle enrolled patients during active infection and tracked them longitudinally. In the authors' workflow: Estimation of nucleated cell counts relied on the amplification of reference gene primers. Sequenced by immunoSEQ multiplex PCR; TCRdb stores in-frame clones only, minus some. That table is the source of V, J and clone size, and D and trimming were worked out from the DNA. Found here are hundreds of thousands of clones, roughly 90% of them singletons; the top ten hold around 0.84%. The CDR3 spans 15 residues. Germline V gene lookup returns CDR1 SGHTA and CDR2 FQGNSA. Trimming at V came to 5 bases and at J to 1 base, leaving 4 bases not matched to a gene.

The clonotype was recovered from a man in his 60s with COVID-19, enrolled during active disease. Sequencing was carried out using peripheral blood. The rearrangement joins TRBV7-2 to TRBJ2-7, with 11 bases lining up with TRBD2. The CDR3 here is CASSAGLAASYEQYF. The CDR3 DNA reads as TGTGCCAGCAGCGCGGGACTAGCGGCTTCCTACGAGCAGTACTTC. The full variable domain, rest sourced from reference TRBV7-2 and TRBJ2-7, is GAGVSQSPSNKVTEKGKDVELRCDPISGHTALYWYRQSLGQGLEFLIYFQGNSAPDKSGLPSDRFSAERTGGSVSTLTIQRTQQEDSAVYLCASSAGLAASYEQYFGPGTRLTVT.